These T cell receptor beta chains were read from a single sample in a study of early T cells in non-severe SARS-CoV-2 infection. TCRdb processed the 5' RACE reads anew with MiXCR; each CDR3 protein has one entry. The data show about 35,000 distinct CDR3 sequences, roughly 8% seen once. The sample here was whole blood, taken at baseline. These receptors were taken from an adult who was a healthcare worker with PCR-confirmed SARS-CoV-2 infection or an uninfected control (not recorded which). The CDR3 runs from the conserved cysteine through the conserved F or W. Each record gives: D gene, V gene, clone size, J gene, CDR3 protein, CDR3 DNA. D genes are given only for firm matches. Not all rows give a size; the values are once, few, many and, for expanded clones, a class.

.	TRBV4-1	few	TRBJ2-1	CASSHAPAAFSYNEQFF	TGCGCCAGCAGCCATGCTCCAGCGGCCTTTTCCTACAATGAGCAGTTCTTC
TRBD1	TRBV6-1	.	TRBJ1-1	CASSVDREKAFF	TGTGCCAGCAGTGTCGACAGGGAGAAAGCTTTCTTT
.	TRBV27	few	TRBJ1-1	CASSLREENTEAFF	TGTGCCAGCAGTTTAAGGGAGGAGAACACTGAAGCTTTCTTT
.	TRBV5-1	.	TRBJ1-5	CASSLVGRQPQHF	TGCGCCAGCAGCTTGGTTGGGAGGCAGCCCCAGCATTTT
.	TRBV12-3/TRBV12-4	few	TRBJ1-1	CASSFGGVTEAFF	TGTGCCAGCAGTTTCGGGGGCGTCACTGAAGCTTTCTTT
TRBD1	TRBV6-4	few	TRBJ2-3	CASSDGQGTDTQYF	TGTGCCAGCAGTGACGGACAGGGCACAGATACGCAGTATTTT
.	TRBV3-1	many	TRBJ2-3	CASSQGADTQYF	TGTGCCAGCAGCCAAGGGGCAGATACGCAGTATTTT
.	TRBV18	.	TRBJ2-1	CASSPSSLAAEQFF	TGTGCCAGCTCACCAAGTTCGTTAGCAGCTGAGCAGTTCTTC
TRBD1	TRBV27	few	TRBJ1-6	CASRDIQGRNSPLHF	TGTGCCAGCAGGGACATACAGGGGCGGAATTCACCCCTCCACTTT
.	TRBV12-3/TRBV12-4	.	TRBJ2-1	CASSSIPGTYSYNEQFF	TGTGCCAGCAGTTCGATCCCCGGGACTTACTCCTACAATGAGCAGTTCTTC
.	TRBV4-3	many	TRBJ2-3	CASSQGGGVLTADTQYF	TGCGCCAGCAGCCAAGGCGGAGGGGTACTAACGGCAGATACGCAGTATTTT
TRBD1	TRBV2	.	TRBJ2-3	CASIRDRTGGTDTQYF	TGTGCCAGCATCAGGGACAGGACAGGGGGCACAGATACGCAGTATTTT
.	TRBV28	few	TRBJ1-4	CASSPPSGNSEKLFF	TGTGCCAGCAGTCCGCCCTCAGGGAATTCGGAAAAACTGTTTTTT
.	TRBV12-3/TRBV12-4	many	TRBJ2-1	CASSLRGAEYNEQFF	TGTGCCAGCAGTCTAAGGGGTGCTGAGTACAATGAGCAGTTCTTC
.	TRBV28	.	TRBJ1-4	CASSLGGAADEKLFF	TGTGCCAGCAGTTTAGGAGGGGCCGCCGATGAAAAACTGTTTTTT
.	TRBV7-7	few	TRBJ2-7	CASSLRASDEQYF	TGTGCCAGCAGCTTACGGGCTAGCGACGAGCAGTACTTC
.	TRBV3-1	many	TRBJ1-3	CASRGREVPGNTIYF	TGTGCCAGTCGGGGCAGGGAGGTCCCTGGAAACACCATATATTTT
.	TRBV28	many	TRBJ2-7	CASRNVAGSYEQYF	TGTGCCAGCAGAAACGTCGCCGGATCCTACGAGCAGTACTTC
.	TRBV6-6	few	TRBJ2-5	CASSYRDGETQYF	TGTGCCAGCAGTTACAGGGACGGGGAGACCCAGTACTTC
.	TRBV11-2	few	TRBJ2-7	CASSLGGSSYEQYF	TGTGCCAGCAGCTTAGGTGGCAGCTCCTACGAGCAGTACTTC
TRBD2	TRBV20-1	.	TRBJ2-1	CSARDASGGNEQFF	TGCAGTGCTAGAGATGCTAGCGGGGGTAATGAGCAGTTCTTC
.	TRBV4-3	many	TRBJ2-3	CASSRDLLRQSVTDTQYF	TGCGCCAGCAGCCGGGACCTCCTGCGGCAGTCCGTAACAGATACGCAGTATTTT
.	TRBV12-3/TRBV12-4	.	TRBJ1-5	CASSLDHLLGGQPQHF	TGTGCCAGCAGTTTGGATCACCTGTTAGGAGGACAGCCCCAGCATTTT
.	TRBV4-1	.	TRBJ1-2	CASSQGARSDSYTF	TGCGCCAGCAGCCAAGGGGCCCGGAGCGATAGCTACACCTTC
.	TRBV11-3	.	TRBJ1-1	CASSLSRETEASF	TGTGCCAGCAGCTTGTCTAGAGAGACTGAAGCTTCCTTT
TRBD2	TRBV29-1	.	TRBJ2-1	CSVPGASGGMGEQFF	TGCAGCGTCCCCGGGGCTAGCGGGGGAATGGGGGAGCAGTTCTTC
TRBD1	TRBV7-3	many	TRBJ2-1	CASSLLTGPHEQFF	TGTGCCAGCAGCTTATTGACAGGGCCACATGAGCAGTTCTTC
.	TRBV11-2	.	TRBJ2-5	CASRFRDSQETQYF	TGTGCCAGCAGATTCAGGGATTCGCAAGAGACCCAGTACTTC
.	TRBV3-1	many	TRBJ2-7	CASSHTTEGLREQYF	TGTGCCAGCAGCCACACGACAGAGGGCCTGCGGGAGCAGTACTTC
TRBD1	TRBV5-1	few	TRBJ1-6	CASSPDRANNSPLHF	TGCGCCAGCAGTCCGGACAGGGCGAATAATTCACCCCTCCACTTT
.	TRBV10-3	few	TRBJ2-7	CAISDRRDGDYEQYF	TGTGCCATCAGCGACCGGCGGGACGGAGACTACGAGCAGTACTTC
TRBD2	TRBV28	.	TRBJ2-2	CATAWAGANTGELFF	TGTGCCACCGCATGGGCGGGAGCGAACACCGGGGAGCTGTTTTTT
TRBD1	TRBV10-3	many	TRBJ2-1	CAISEGFFGQGLYNEQFF	TGTGCCATCAGTGAGGGGTTCTTTGGACAGGGCCTCTACAATGAGCAGTTCTTC
TRBD1	TRBV12-3/TRBV12-4	few	TRBJ2-1	CASRPGQGLHNEQFF	TGTGCCAGCAGACCGGGACAGGGCCTCCACAATGAGCAGTTCTTC
TRBD1	TRBV27	few	TRBJ1-4	CASSFRTGGRNEKLFF	TGTGCCAGCAGTTTCCGTACAGGGGGGCGGAATGAAAAACTGTTTTTT
.	TRBV13	many	TRBJ1-2	CASSGPFDGYGYTF	TGTGCCAGCTCAGGACCATTTGATGGCTATGGCTACACCTTC
TRBD1	TRBV28	.	TRBJ1-5	CASRQGNQPQHF	TGTGCCAGCCGACAGGGTAATCAGCCCCAGCATTTT
.	TRBV6-1	many	TRBJ1-5	CASSRLSNQPQHF	TGTGCCAGCAGCCGGCTTAGCAATCAGCCCCAGCATTTT
TRBD2	TRBV7-6	few	TRBJ2-3	CASSLSFASGGAVDTQYF	TGTGCCAGCAGCCTAAGCTTCGCGAGCGGGGGGGCAGTAGATACGCAGTATTTT
TRBD2	TRBV24-1	few	TRBJ2-3	CATSDAPGLAGITDTQYF	TGTGCCACCAGTGATGCCCCGGGACTAGCGGGTATCACAGATACGCAGTATTTT
TRBD1	TRBV7-6	many	TRBJ2-7	CASSTWTGKAYEQYF	TGTGCCAGCAGCACGTGGACAGGTAAAGCCTACGAGCAGTACTTC
TRBD2	TRBV4-3	.	TRBJ2-5	CASSQGLAQETQYF	TGCGCCAGCAGCCAAGGACTAGCCCAGGAGACCCAGTACTTC
.	TRBV7-6	many	TRBJ2-3	CASSKAAFTDTQYF	TGTGCCAGCAGTAAGGCGGCTTTCACAGATACGCAGTATTTT
.	TRBV7-2	few	TRBJ2-1	CASSLVWGAKENEQFF	TGTGCCAGCAGCTTAGTATGGGGGGCTAAAGAGAATGAGCAGTTCTTC
TRBD1	TRBV5-1	.	TRBJ1-5	CASSPGQGSNQPQHF	TGCGCCAGCAGTCCAGGACAGGGAAGCAATCAGCCCCAGCATTTT
.	TRBV10-3	few	TRBJ2-3	CAIRALSTDTQYF	TGTGCCATAAGGGCCCTCAGCACAGATACGCAGTATTTT
.	TRBV3-2	many	TRBJ2-5	CASSQDRTSGGARSETQYF	TGTGCCAGCAGCCAAGATAGGACTAGCGGGGGGGCAAGGAGTGAGACCCAGTACTTC
.	TRBV19	.	TRBJ2-2	CASSISGYTGELFF	TGTGCCAGTAGTATTTCGGGATACACCGGGGAGCTGTTTTTT
.	TRBV12-3/TRBV12-4	few	TRBJ1-2	CASSSSNYGYTF	TGTGCCAGCAGTTCCTCCAACTATGGCTACACCTTC
.	TRBV29-1	few	TRBJ2-2	CSVVALNTGELFF	TGCAGCGTTGTCGCGTTGAACACCGGGGAGCTGTTTTTT
TRBD1	TRBV12-5	many	TRBJ2-7	CASGLVLGGPISYEQYF	TGTGCTAGTGGTTTGGTACTAGGGGGCCCCATCTCCTACGAGCAGTACTTC
.	TRBV7-2	many	TRBJ2-2	CASSRSGATGELFF	TGTGCCAGCAGCCGGTCAGGGGCCACCGGGGAGCTGTTTTTT